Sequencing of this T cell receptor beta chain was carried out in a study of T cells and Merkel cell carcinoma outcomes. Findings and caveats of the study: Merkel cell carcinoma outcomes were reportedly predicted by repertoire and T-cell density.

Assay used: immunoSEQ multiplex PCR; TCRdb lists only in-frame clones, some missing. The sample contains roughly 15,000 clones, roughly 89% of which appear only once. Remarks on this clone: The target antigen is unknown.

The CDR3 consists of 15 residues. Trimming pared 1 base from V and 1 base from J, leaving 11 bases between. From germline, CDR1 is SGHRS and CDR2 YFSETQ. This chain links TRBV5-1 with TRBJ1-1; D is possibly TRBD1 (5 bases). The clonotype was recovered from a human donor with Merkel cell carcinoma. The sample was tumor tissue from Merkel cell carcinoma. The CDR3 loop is CASSLSGRGNTEAFF. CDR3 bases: TGCGCCAGCAGCTTGTCGGGGCGGGGGAACACTGAAGCTTTCTTT.